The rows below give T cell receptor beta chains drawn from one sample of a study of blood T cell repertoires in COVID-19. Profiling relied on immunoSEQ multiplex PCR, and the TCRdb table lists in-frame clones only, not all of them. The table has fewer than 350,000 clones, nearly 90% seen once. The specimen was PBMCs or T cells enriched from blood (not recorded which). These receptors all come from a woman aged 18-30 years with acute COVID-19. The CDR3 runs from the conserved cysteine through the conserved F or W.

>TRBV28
CASSSTGGANYGYTF
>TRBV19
CASAGTSVNSYEQYF
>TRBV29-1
CSVASNYGYTF
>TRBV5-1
CASSLGGSKEKLFF
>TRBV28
CASSSGTTGDTQYF
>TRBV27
CASSFGPRPGGLDTQYF
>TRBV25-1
CARNPRRGFTGYTF
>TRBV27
CASSRPGTGVYEQYF
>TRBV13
CASSRGGRRVEQYF
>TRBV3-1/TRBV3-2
CASSQDRTGGASNEQFF
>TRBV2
CASRTGSALYNEQFF
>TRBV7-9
CASSGTTLSTDTQYF
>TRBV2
CASSLDRDYGYTF
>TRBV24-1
CATSDRTGGLYEQYF
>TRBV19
CAVSRGAISTGELFF
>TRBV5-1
CASSSALSGTGELFF
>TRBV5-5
CASSRGIDGFSYEQYF
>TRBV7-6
CASSLGWGTAGVNTEAFF
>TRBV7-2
CASNGGTGDEKLFF
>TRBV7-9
CASRKRTGPTEAFF
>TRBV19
CASSTRASGGYTF
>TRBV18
CASSPPWSGSLTGELFF
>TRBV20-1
CSARDQGGYTF
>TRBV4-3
CASSQEPAHRANYGYTF
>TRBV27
CASSLSAGQFLANTEAFF
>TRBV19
CASSQDSATYNEQFF
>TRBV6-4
CASSTGTGAGANVLTF